Below, one T cell receptor (beta chain) is given with its context. Across 20 to 25 US areas, participants ranged in age from about 18 to 90 years. Clinical history reported by participants formed the basis on which cohorts were assigned. Either two negative PCRs, clearance, or symptom resolution qualified Cohort 3 donors as recovered. Between the trimmed V and J ends, which lost 4 bases and 9 bases, there was a span of 16 bases. The length of the CDR3 is 15 residues. From germline, CDR1 is SGHVS and CDR2 FNYEAQ. Profiled with immunoSEQ multiplex PCR; TCRdb holds only in-frame clones, not every one. Counted here are a few hundred thousand clones, approximately 85% occurring once; the ten biggest clones make up roughly 4%. This sample is part of a study of blood T cell repertoires in COVID-19. Turning to the study itself: PBMCs, B-cell-depleted T cells, or T cells were the source of the cDNA or gDNA that made up the material.

The sequence was obtained from a young woman who had recovered from COVID-19. This chain uses TRBV7-6 with TRBJ1-6; possible D gene TRBD1, 5 bases. The specimen sequenced was PBMCs or T cells enriched from blood (not recorded which). Written as DNA, the CDR3 is TGTGCCAGCAGCTCGTTAGGGGATCGAGGTTCACCCCTCCACTTT. It yields the protein CASSSLGDRGSPLHF.